These 17 T cell receptor beta chains were sequenced from one sample in a study of blood T cell repertoires in COVID-19. TCRdb keeps only in-frame clones here, not all; method: immunoSEQ multiplex PCR. The sample includes 250,000 to 350,000 clones, roughly 84% of them seen just once. The sequenced sample was peripheral blood. All receptors come from a human donor with COVID-19, enrolled during active disease. The donor label of this sample is uncertain.

The V call is TRBV7-8, the J call TRBJ2-1, with D hard to call. V lost 5 bases, J lost 7 bases, and 12 bases lay in between. Germline V lookup: CDR1 SGHVS, CDR2 FQNEAQ. The CDR3 has 13 residues. The CDR3 nucleotides read TGTGCCAGCAGCCCACGACTCGAGAATGAGCAGTTCTTC. Amino acids: CASSPRLENEQFF.

The chain carries TRBV5-3 and TRBJ2-7; possibly TRBD2 for D (6 bases). TRBV5-3 is recorded as an ORF, its role being uncertain. This CDR3 contains 15 residues. V lost 2 bases and J 3 bases, leaving 15 bases between the germline ends. CDR3 region: CARSFYRDLSYEQYF. For the CDR3, the DNA is TGTGCCAGAAGCTTTTATCGGGACTTAAGCTACGAGCAGTACTTC.

The V call is TRBV5-1, the J call TRBJ2-3; 7 nucleotides match TRBD2. The CDR3 is made up of 16 amino acids. Germline V gene lookup returns CDR1 SGHRS and CDR2 YFSETQ. V lost 0 bases to trimming and J lost 1 base; unmatched junction nucleotides: 5. The CDR3 here is CASSLDVAGGTDTQYF. The CDR3 nucleotides read TGCGCCAGCAGCTTGGATGTAGCGGGCGGCACAGATACGCAGTATTTT.

The chain carries TRBV9 and TRBJ2-1, with 7 bases that match TRBD1. The CDR3 extends over 16 amino acids. The V and J ends lost 2 bases and 5 bases, in that order; junction bases with no gene match: 10. CDR1 is SGDLS, CDR2 YYNGEE, per germline. As DNA, the CDR3 is TGTGCCAGCAGCGTCGAGGGGGCGCGAAGGGACAATGAGCAGTTCTTC. Its protein product is CASSVEGARRDNEQFF. Supplemented by reference TRBV9 and TRBJ2-1, the full variable domain reads DSGVTQTPKHLITATGQRVTLRCSPRSGDLSVYWYQQSLDQGLQFLIQYYNGEERAKGNILERFSAQQFPDLHSELNLSSLELGDSALYFCASSVEGARRDNEQFFGPGTRLTVL.

The chain carries TRBV28 and TRBJ1-2, with a possible D match to TRBD1 (6 bases). Germline CDR1 and CDR2: MDHEN and SYDVKM. This CDR3 has 13 amino acids. V was pared by 6 bases and J by 7 bases, with 15 bases between. The CDR3 protein is CASSNLQGFGYTF. The CDR3 region has the DNA TGTGCCAGCAGCAATCTACAGGGTTTTGGCTACACCTTC.

On this clone itself: Other DNA sequences of this sample code for an identical CDR3. This chain uses TRBV5-1 with TRBJ2-7, with 8 bases identical to TRBD1. With V trimmed by 0 bases and J by 0 bases, 2 bases remained unmatched. This CDR3 region has 15 residues. CDR1 and CDR2 (germline): SGHRS, YFSETQ. The CDR3 is CASSLGTGGSYEQYF. For the CDR3, the DNA is TGCGCCAGCAGCTTGGGTACAGGGGGCTCCTACGAGCAGTACTTC.

The gene calls are TRBV27 and TRBJ1-4, with D hard to call. Looked up from germline, CDR1 is MNHEY and CDR2 is SMNVEV (reference sequence). The CDR3 has 15 amino acids. V lost 5 bases and J 0 bases, leaving 10 bases between the germline ends. The CDR3 nucleotides are TGTGCCAGCAGTCCTAGAGGTGCAACTAATGAAAAACTGTTTTTT. Translating gives CASSPRGATNEKLFF.

This chain uses TRBV28 with TRBJ2-1; TRBD2 is a possible D gene (6 bases). The CDR3 runs 13 residues. Trimming removed 3 bases at V and 15 bases at J, with 18 bases between. Per germline, CDR1 MDHEN and CDR2 SYDVKM. The CDR3 here is CASSFYHGGPRFF. The CDR3 coding sequence is TGTGCCAGCAGTTTCTACCATGGAGGGCCCAGGTTCTTC.

This clone was seen a handful of times. The gene calls are TRBV3-1 (or the pseudogene TRBV3-2) and TRBJ2-3; 10 bases fit TRBD2. With 4 bases clipped from V and 7 bases from J, the junction kept 11 bases outside the gene matches. From germline, CDR1 is LGHDT and CDR2 YNNKEL (reference sequence). This CDR3 is 16 amino acids long. CDR3 bases: TGTGCCAGCAGCCCAACACTAGCGGGGCCGCCGTATACGCAGTATTTT. Its protein is CASSPTLAGPPYTQYF.

V is TRBV19 and J is TRBJ1-4; 10 bases are shared with TRBD1. Germline values: CDR1 LNHDA, CDR2 SQIVND (reference sequence). The V segment lost 5 bases and the J segment 7 bases; nucleotides outside the gene matches: 4. The CDR3 is made up of 14 amino acids. CDR3 in DNA: TGTGCCAGTAGTCACCGGGACAGGGGTGAAAAACTGTTTTTT. Protein: CASSHRDRGEKLFF.

V and J are TRBV19 and TRBJ1-5; D perhaps matches TRBD1 (5 bases). The length of the CDR3 is 12 residues. Germline CDR1 reads LNHDA; CDR2 reads SQIVND (reference sequence). V was pared by 3 bases and J by 11 bases, with 11 bases between. The CDR3 loop reads CASSISSQAQHF. The CDR3 coding sequence is TGTGCCAGTAGTATCTCCTCACAGGCCCAGCATTTT.

The J gene is TRBJ1-5, the V gene TRBV18; D is perhaps TRBD1 (5 bases). The CDR3 runs to 13 residues. Germline CDR1 KGHSH, CDR2 LQKENI. V was cut by 2 bases and J by 4 bases, with 6 bases left in between. The CDR3 bases are TGTGCCAGCTCACCAGGGGCTAATCAGCCCCAGCATTTT. Translation gives CASSPGANQPQHF. The whole variable domain, remainder taken from reference TRBV18 and TRBJ1-5, is NAGVMQNPRHLVRRRGQEARLRCSPMKGHSHVYWYRQLPEEGLKFMVYLQKENIIDESGMPKERFSAEFPKEGPSILRIQQVVRGDSAAYFCASSPGANQPQHFGDGTRLSIL.

CDR3 protein: CASSSSLRGYEQYF. CDR3 coding DNA: TGTGCCAGCAGCTCATCCCTAAGGGGCTACGAGCAGTACTTC. This chain links TRBV28 with TRBJ2-7, with D possibly matching TRBD1 (5 bases). CDR3 length: 14 residues. The germline gives CDR1 MDHEN, CDR2 SYDVKM. V was clipped by 6 bases and J by 3 bases, with 15 bases between them.

In DNA form, the CDR3 reads TGTGCCAGCAGTGGCGGGACAGACCCCTCCGGGGAGCTGTTTTTT. Encoded protein: CASSGGTDPSGELFF. The V gene is TRBV2, the J gene TRBJ2-2, with D maybe TRBD1 (7 bases). The V and J ends lost 4 bases and 6 bases respectively, with 15 bases between them. Looked up from germline, CDR1 is SNHLY and CDR2 is FYNNEI. This CDR3 is 15 amino acids long.

V and J are TRBV5-1 and TRBJ2-3, with 16 bases lining up with TRBD2. The CDR3 has 17 amino acids. The V gene's germline CDR1 is SGHRS and CDR2 YFSETQ. The V gene end was trimmed by 0 bases and the J gene end by 6 bases; junction bases not matched to a gene: 4. The CDR3 is CASSLVGLAGGGDTQYF. As DNA, the CDR3 is TGCGCCAGCAGCTTGGTGGGACTAGCGGGAGGGGGCGATACGCAGTATTTT.

The genes are TRBV27 and TRBJ1-2, with D unresolved. V shed 4 bases and J shed 4 bases, with 13 bases lying between them. CDR1 MNHEY and CDR2 SMNVEV come from the germline V gene (reference sequence). The CDR3 is 14 amino acids. The DNA for the CDR3 is TGTGCCAGCAGTTCCGGGTCGTCGAGCTATGGCTACACCTTC. It is translated as CASSSGSSSYGYTF.

This chain connects TRBV27 to TRBJ1-1; D possibly corresponds to TRBD1 (5 bases). This CDR3 region has 13 residues. Germline values: CDR1 MNHEY, CDR2 SMNVEV (reference sequence). The germline V and J ends were trimmed by 7 bases and 11 bases, with 20 bases remaining between them. The chain's CDR3 is CASMGWVGEEAFF. In DNA form, the CDR3 reads TGTGCCAGCATGGGATGGGTAGGGGAGGAGGCTTTCTTT.